This T cell receptor (beta chain) was sequenced during a study of blood T cell repertoires in COVID-19 (dated by TCRdb to about 2020). Some background on the complete study: Samples covering the acute and convalescent phases of COVID-19 were provided by collaborators in the United States, Italy and Spain. The prospective study material was composed of cDNA or gDNA derived from T cells, B-cell-depleted T cells, or PBMCs. Where HLA class I and class II types were available, the types were taken from metadata supplied by the sample provider, not from assay-based typing. The samples were drawn from two sources: the first 160 participants of the ongoing ImmuneRACE study, and 950 to 1,500 subjects contributed by 6 global collaborators. Deeply sampled blood TCRbeta repertoires from subjects exposed to, actively infected with, or recovered from COVID-19 were included in the dataset. The sample metadata nearly always contained a de-identified subject ID, COVID-19 status, age in years and sex. The repertoires were released in a freely available public database intended as a resource for research on the immune response to SARS-CoV-2. The study at large found these results: The quantity of clinical and demographic metadata differed by source and by participant and was supplied without curation.

Collaborating institutions collected whole blood in K2EDTA tubes following their own protocols. For TCRbeta analysis, collaborators shipped samples as frozen whole blood, isolated PBMCs, or DNA extracted from either of those sample types. About this clone: Its binding antigen is unknown. Within one base of it there is no much larger clone, and no base qualities were kept.

From its cysteine to its phenylalanine, the CDR3 spans 14 amino acids. Left in the record is the CDR3 DNA by itself, 42 bases read in frame from the first base. The junction carries 8 bases between V and J, which are trimmed by 2 bases and 1 base respectively. The germline V gene yields MNHNS for CDR1 and SASEGT for CDR2. The immunoSEQ Assay, a bias-controlled multiplex PCR, was used to amplify TCRbeta CDR3 regions from genomic DNA. In the authors' own workflow: Within the assay, amplification of reference gene primers was used to estimate how many nucleated cells each sample contained. To quantify the absolute abundance of each unique TCRbeta CDR3 rearrangement, sequence reads were collapsed and filtered. Productive Simpson clonality was computed per sample as the square root of Simpson's diversity index over productive rearrangements. Here the immuneACCESS table is served through TCRdb, limited to in-frame sequences with V and J called. Missing clones are a known gap in these copies; in checked studies unresolved V genes cover under half, and the rest lacks a known reason. That table supplies the V and J calls and clone size; D and trimming were determined from the DNA. The sample table lists approximately 190,000 clones, roughly four fifths of them with a count of one. 6% to 7% of the sample is in the top ten clones.

Material for sequencing was peripheral blood. The chain is encoded by TRBV6-1 joined to TRBJ2-5, with the identity of the D gene unclear. This receptor was taken from a woman in her thirties or forties with acute or convalescent COVID-19. The DNA sequence reads TGTGCCAGCAGTGAAAATTCTCTCCAAGAGACCCAGTACTTC. It translates as CASSENSLQETQYF.